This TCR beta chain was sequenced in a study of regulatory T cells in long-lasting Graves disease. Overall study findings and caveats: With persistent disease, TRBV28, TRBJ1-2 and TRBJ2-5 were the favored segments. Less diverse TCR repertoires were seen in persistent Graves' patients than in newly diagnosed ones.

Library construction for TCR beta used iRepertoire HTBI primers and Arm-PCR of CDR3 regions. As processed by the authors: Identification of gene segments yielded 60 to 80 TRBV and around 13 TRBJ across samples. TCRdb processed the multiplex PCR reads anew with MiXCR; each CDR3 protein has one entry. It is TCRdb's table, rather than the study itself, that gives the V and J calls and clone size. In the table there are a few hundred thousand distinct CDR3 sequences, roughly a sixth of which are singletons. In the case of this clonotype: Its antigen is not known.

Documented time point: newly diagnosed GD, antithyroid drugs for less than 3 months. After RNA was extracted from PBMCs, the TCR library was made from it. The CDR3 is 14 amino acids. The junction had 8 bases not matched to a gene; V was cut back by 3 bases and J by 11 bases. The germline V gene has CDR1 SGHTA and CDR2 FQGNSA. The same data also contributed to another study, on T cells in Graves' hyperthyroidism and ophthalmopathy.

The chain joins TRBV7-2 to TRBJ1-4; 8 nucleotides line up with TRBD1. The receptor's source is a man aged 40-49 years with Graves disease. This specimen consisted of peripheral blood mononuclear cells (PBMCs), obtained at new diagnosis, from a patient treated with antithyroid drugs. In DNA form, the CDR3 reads TGTGCCAGCAGCTTTTTTACAGGGGGGGTTAAACTGTTTTTT. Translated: CASSFFTGGVKLFF.